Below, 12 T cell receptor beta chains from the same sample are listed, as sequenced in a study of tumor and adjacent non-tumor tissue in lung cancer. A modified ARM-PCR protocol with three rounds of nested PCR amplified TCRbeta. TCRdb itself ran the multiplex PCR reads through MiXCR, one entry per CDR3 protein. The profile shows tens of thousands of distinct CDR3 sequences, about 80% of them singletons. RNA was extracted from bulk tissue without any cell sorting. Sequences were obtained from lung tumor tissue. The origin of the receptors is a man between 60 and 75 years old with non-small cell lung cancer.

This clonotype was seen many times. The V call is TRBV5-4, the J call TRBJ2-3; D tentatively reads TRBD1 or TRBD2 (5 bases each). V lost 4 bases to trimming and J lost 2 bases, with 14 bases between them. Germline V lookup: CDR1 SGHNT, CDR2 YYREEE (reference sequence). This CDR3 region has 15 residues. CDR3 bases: TGTGCCAGCAGCGGGATTTGGGACGCCACAGATACGCAGTATTTT. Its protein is CASSGIWDATDTQYF.

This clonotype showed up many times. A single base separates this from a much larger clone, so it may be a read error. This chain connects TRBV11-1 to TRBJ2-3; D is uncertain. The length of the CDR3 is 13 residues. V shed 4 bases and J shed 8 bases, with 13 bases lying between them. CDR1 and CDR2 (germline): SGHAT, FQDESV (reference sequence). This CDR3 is CASSSQSSGTQYF. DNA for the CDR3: TGTGCCAGCAGCTCCCAGAGTTCAGGTACGCAGTATTTT.

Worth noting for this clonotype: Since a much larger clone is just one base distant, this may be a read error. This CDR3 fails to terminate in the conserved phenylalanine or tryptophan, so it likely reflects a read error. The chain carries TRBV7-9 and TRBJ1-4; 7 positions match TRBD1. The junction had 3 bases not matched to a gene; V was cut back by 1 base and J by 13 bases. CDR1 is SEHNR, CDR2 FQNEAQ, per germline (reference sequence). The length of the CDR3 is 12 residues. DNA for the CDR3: TGTGCCAGCAGCTTAGGGGGACAGTTACTGTTTCTT. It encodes CASSLGGQLLFL.

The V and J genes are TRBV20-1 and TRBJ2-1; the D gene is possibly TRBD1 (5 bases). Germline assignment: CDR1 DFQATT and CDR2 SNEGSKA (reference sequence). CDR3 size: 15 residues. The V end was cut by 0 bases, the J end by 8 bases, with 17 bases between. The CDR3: CSARDGDRGFDEQFF. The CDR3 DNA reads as TGCAGTGCTAGAGATGGGGATAGGGGTTTCGATGAGCAGTTCTTC.

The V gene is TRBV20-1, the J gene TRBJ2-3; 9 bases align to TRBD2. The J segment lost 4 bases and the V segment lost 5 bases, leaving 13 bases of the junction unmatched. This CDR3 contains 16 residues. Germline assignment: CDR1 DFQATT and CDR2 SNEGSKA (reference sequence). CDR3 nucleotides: TGCAGTGCTGAAGTCGCGGGAGGGCTCGACTCAGATACGCAGTATTTT. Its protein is CSAEVAGGLDSDTQYF.

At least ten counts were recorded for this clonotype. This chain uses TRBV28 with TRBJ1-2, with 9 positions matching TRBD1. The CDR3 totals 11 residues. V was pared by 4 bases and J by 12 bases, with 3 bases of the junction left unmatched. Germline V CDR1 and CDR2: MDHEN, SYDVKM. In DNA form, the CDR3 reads TGTGCCAGCAGTTGGGACAGGGACCACACCTTC. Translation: CASSWDRDHTF.

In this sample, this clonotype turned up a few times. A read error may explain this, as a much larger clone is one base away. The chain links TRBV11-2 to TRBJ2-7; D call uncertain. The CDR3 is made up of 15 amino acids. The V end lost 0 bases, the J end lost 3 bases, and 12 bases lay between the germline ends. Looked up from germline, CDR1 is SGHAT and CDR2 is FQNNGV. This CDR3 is CASSLDSLSFYEQYF. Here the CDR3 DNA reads TGTGCCAGCAGCTTAGACAGCCTTAGCTTCTACGAGCAGTACTTC.

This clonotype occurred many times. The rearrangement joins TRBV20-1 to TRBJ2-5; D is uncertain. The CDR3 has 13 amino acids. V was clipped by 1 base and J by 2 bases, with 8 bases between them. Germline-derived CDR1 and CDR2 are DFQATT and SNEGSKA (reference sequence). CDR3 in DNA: TGCAGTGCTAGAGGACCGCCTCAAGAGACCCAGTACTTC. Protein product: CSARGPPQETQYF.

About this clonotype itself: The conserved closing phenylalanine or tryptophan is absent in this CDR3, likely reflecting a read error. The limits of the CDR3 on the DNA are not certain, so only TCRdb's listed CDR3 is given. Here the CDR3 reads CSVEEEANTGELLY. The chain links TRBV29-1 to TRBJ2-2. The CDR3 is 14 amino acids long, termini counted. CDR1 is SQVTM and CDR2 is ANQGSEA in the germline V gene.

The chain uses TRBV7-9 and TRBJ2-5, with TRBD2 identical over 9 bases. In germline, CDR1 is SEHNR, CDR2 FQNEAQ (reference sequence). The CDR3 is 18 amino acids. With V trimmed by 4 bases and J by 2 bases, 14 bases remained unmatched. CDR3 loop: CASSSPKLAGIRQETQYF. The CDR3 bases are TGTGCCAGCAGCTCACCGAAACTAGCGGGTATCCGACAAGAGACCCAGTACTTC.

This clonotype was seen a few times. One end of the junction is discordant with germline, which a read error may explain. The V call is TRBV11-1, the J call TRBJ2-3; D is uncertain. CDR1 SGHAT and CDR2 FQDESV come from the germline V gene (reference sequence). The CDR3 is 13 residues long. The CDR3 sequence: CASSSQSLDTQYF. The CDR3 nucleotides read TGTGCCAGCAGCTCCCAGAGTTTAGATACGCAGTACTTT. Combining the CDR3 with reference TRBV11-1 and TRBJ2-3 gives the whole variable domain EAEVAQSPRYKITEKSQAVAFWCDPISGHATLYWYRQILGQGPELLVQFQDESVVDDSQLPKDRFSAERLKGVDSTLKIQPAELGDSAMYLCASSSQSLDTQYFGPGTRLTVL.

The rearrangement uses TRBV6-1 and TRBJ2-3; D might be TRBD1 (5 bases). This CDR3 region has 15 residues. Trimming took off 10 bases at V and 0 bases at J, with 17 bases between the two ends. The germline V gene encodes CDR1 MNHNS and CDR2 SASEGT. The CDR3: CANKIQAGSTDTQYF. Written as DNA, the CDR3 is TGTGCCAACAAGATACAGGCAGGGAGCACAGATACGCAGTATTTT.